These T cell receptor beta chains were read from a single sample in a study of Graves' ophthalmopathy and Graves' hyperthyroidism. MiXCR, run by TCRdb on the multiplex PCR reads, gives a single entry per CDR3 protein. The sample has around 520,000 distinct CDR3 sequences, roughly 39% seen once; the top ten hold around 4%. The specimen was peripheral blood or thyroid tissue (not recorded which). These receptors were collected from an adult man with Graves' hyperthyroidism. The CDR3 runs from the conserved cysteine through the conserved F or W. D genes are given only for firm matches. Only some rows state a clone size, as once, few, many or a class for expanded clones.

CDR3 length: 14; V gene: TRBV28; J gene: TRBJ2-2; clone size: few; D gene: -; CDR3 DNA: TGTGCCAGCAGGGGGTCGGGGAACACCGGGGAGCTGTTTTTT; CDR3 protein: CASRGSGNTGELFF
CDR3 length: 13; V gene: TRBV29-1; J gene: TRBJ1-2; clone size: -; D gene: -; CDR3 DNA: TGCAGCGTTGGGGGGGACAATGGCTATGGCTACACCTTC; CDR3 protein: CSVGGDNGYGYTF
CDR3 length: 14; V gene: TRBV10-3; J gene: TRBJ2-5; clone size: -; D gene: -; CDR3 DNA: TGTGCCATCAGTGCTCCCCGGGCCCAAGAGACCCAGTACTTC; CDR3 protein: CAISAPRAQETQYF
CDR3 length: 15; V gene: TRBV28; J gene: TRBJ1-6; clone size: -; D gene: TRBD1; CDR3 DNA: TGTGCCAGCAGCCTCGCGACAGGGTTTAATTCACCCCTCCACTTT; CDR3 protein: CASSLATGFNSPLHF
CDR3 length: 12; V gene: TRBV7-2; J gene: TRBJ2-7; clone size: -; D gene: -; CDR3 DNA: TGTGCCAGCAGCGGGACCGGGACCCAGCTGTACTTC; CDR3 protein: CASSGTGTQLYF
CDR3 length: 20; V gene: TRBV25-1; J gene: TRBJ2-5; clone size: -; D gene: TRBD2; CDR3 DNA: TGTGCCAGCAGTGCTAGGGGACTAGCGGGGAAAGCGGAGGTTAAAGAGACCCAGTACTTC; CDR3 protein: CASSARGLAGKAEVKETQYF
CDR3 length: 18; V gene: TRBV7-8; J gene: TRBJ2-5; clone size: many; D gene: TRBD2; CDR3 DNA: TGTGCCAGCAGCCCCCGGACTAGCGGGGTAGGAGATCAAGAGACCCAGTACTTC; CDR3 protein: CASSPRTSGVGDQETQYF
CDR3 length: 16; V gene: TRBV20-1; J gene: TRBJ2-2; clone size: many; D gene: TRBD2; CDR3 DNA: TGCAGTGCCGCAGGAGCGGGAGTGGGAAACACCGGGGAGCTGTTTTTT; CDR3 protein: CSAAGAGVGNTGELFF
CDR3 length: 11; V gene: TRBV5-5; J gene: TRBJ2-5; clone size: many; D gene: -; CDR3 DNA: TGTGCCAGCAGCTTACTAGAGACCCAGTACTTC; CDR3 protein: CASSLLETQYF
CDR3 length: 13; V gene: TRBV5-1; J gene: TRBJ1-1; clone size: many; D gene: -; CDR3 DNA: TGCGCCAGCAGCCCACGGGGAAGCACTGAAGCTTTCTTT; CDR3 protein: CASSPRGSTEAFF
CDR3 length: 15; V gene: TRBV10-3; J gene: TRBJ2-1; clone size: -; D gene: TRBD2; CDR3 DNA: TGTGCCATCAACGGGCACGGACTAGCGGACAATGAGCAGTTCTTC; CDR3 protein: CAINGHGLADNEQFF
CDR3 length: 15; V gene: TRBV29-1; J gene: TRBJ1-2; clone size: many; D gene: -; CDR3 DNA: TGCAGCGTTGGTCCGAATTTTGGGCGGGACTATGGCTACACCTTC; CDR3 protein: CSVGPNFGRDYGYTF
CDR3 length: 12; V gene: TRBV12-3/TRBV12-4; J gene: TRBJ1-1; clone size: many; D gene: -; CDR3 DNA: TGTGCCAGCAGCCCTCATGGGCCTGAAGCTTTCTTT; CDR3 protein: CASSPHGPEAFF
CDR3 length: 13; V gene: TRBV29-1; J gene: TRBJ2-7; clone size: many; D gene: TRBD1; CDR3 DNA: TGCAGCGCCCTGGACAGGGGTGGGTACGAGCAGTACTTC; CDR3 protein: CSALDRGGYEQYF
CDR3 length: 17; V gene: TRBV2; J gene: TRBJ1-4; clone size: -; D gene: TRBD1; CDR3 DNA: TGTGCCAGCAGCCCCCCCCGTATTTTTGGGACAGCAGAAAAACTGTTTTTT; CDR3 protein: CASSPPRIFGTAEKLFF
CDR3 length: 14; V gene: TRBV12-3/TRBV12-4; J gene: TRBJ1-2; clone size: -; D gene: -; CDR3 DNA: TGTGCTAGTGGTCCTCGACACCTTAACTATGGCTACACCTTC; CDR3 protein: CASGPRHLNYGYTF
CDR3 length: 14; V gene: TRBV24-1; J gene: TRBJ2-6; clone size: many; D gene: -; CDR3 DNA: TGTGCCACCAGTCGCAACTCTGGGGCCAACGTCCTGACTTTC; CDR3 protein: CATSRNSGANVLTF
CDR3 length: 13; V gene: TRBV12-3/TRBV12-4; J gene: TRBJ1-1; clone size: -; D gene: -; CDR3 DNA: TGTGCCAGCAGTTTTCCCTCTGTGACTGAAGCTTTCTTT; CDR3 protein: CASSFPSVTEAFF
CDR3 length: 15; V gene: TRBV5-1; J gene: TRBJ2-5; clone size: -; D gene: -; CDR3 DNA: TGCGCCAGCAGCTTAGGACCGGGCCGGGCAGAGACCCAGTACTTC; CDR3 protein: CASSLGPGRAETQYF
CDR3 length: 13; V gene: TRBV7-3; J gene: TRBJ2-1; clone size: once; D gene: -; CDR3 DNA: TGTGCCAGCAGCTGGGGCAACTACAATGAGCAGTTCTTC; CDR3 protein: CASSWGNYNEQFF
CDR3 length: 13; V gene: TRBV19; J gene: TRBJ2-7; clone size: few; D gene: -; CDR3 DNA: TGTGCCAGTAGTATAGCAGGGGACGGGGAGCAGTACTTC; CDR3 protein: CASSIAGDGEQYF
CDR3 length: 15; V gene: TRBV24-1; J gene: TRBJ1-6; clone size: -; D gene: -; CDR3 DNA: TGTGCCAACAGCCCAGGGCAGGGAGGGAATTCACCCCTCCACTTT; CDR3 protein: CANSPGQGGNSPLHF
CDR3 length: 14; V gene: TRBV12-3/TRBV12-4; J gene: TRBJ1-1; clone size: many; D gene: -; CDR3 DNA: TGTGCCATCTCAACCGGGGCTCGGAGCGCTGAAGCTTTCTTT; CDR3 protein: CAISTGARSAEAFF
CDR3 length: 16; V gene: TRBV9; J gene: TRBJ2-7; clone size: many; D gene: -; CDR3 DNA: TGTGCCAGCAGCGTAGGGAGTTCGCTAGGGGTTAGCGAGCAGTACTTC; CDR3 protein: CASSVGSSLGVSEQYF
CDR3 length: 16; V gene: TRBV20-1; J gene: TRBJ1-4; clone size: -; D gene: TRBD1; CDR3 DNA: TGCAGTGCTAGGTTGCCGGGACAGGGGAGGAAGGAAAAACTGTTTTTT; CDR3 protein: CSARLPGQGRKEKLFF
CDR3 length: 14; V gene: TRBV10-3; J gene: TRBJ1-6; clone size: -; D gene: -; CDR3 DNA: TGTGCCATCAGTCGCCGGGCGTTAGATTCACCCCTCCACTTT; CDR3 protein: CAISRRALDSPLHF
CDR3 length: 13; V gene: TRBV20-1; J gene: TRBJ1-1; clone size: once; D gene: -; CDR3 DNA: TGCAGTGCTAGAGCGGGGTTGGGCACTGAAGCTTTCTTT; CDR3 protein: CSARAGLGTEAFF
CDR3 length: 17; V gene: TRBV5-5; J gene: TRBJ2-2; clone size: many; D gene: -; CDR3 DNA: TGTGCCAGCACCTTGATTGAAGGACAGTTGAACACCGGGGAGCTGTTTTTT; CDR3 protein: CASTLIEGQLNTGELFF
CDR3 length: 14; V gene: TRBV4-1; J gene: TRBJ1-2; clone size: few; D gene: -; CDR3 DNA: TGCGCCAGCAGCCAAGCATCCCGGGGCTATGGCTACACCTTC; CDR3 protein: CASSQASRGYGYTF
CDR3 length: 10; V gene: TRBV2; J gene: TRBJ2-2; clone size: -; D gene: -; CDR3 DNA: TGTGCCAGCAGGAGCGGGGAGCTGTTTTTT; CDR3 protein: CASRSGELFF
CDR3 length: 15; V gene: TRBV2; J gene: TRBJ2-7; clone size: -; D gene: TRBD2; CDR3 DNA: TGTGCCAGCAGTCGTCTACTAGCGGGGGCCGGGGAGCAGTACTTC; CDR3 protein: CASSRLLAGAGEQYF
CDR3 length: 15; V gene: TRBV2; J gene: TRBJ1-5; clone size: many; D gene: TRBD1; CDR3 DNA: TGTGCCAGCAGTACAAACAGGGGATTGGTTCAGCCCCAGCATTTT; CDR3 protein: CASSTNRGLVQPQHF
CDR3 length: 15; V gene: TRBV20-1; J gene: TRBJ2-7; clone size: many; D gene: -; CDR3 DNA: TGCAGTGTTAGCCGAGGGGACTCCCACTCCTACGAGCAGTACTTC; CDR3 protein: CSVSRGDSHSYEQYF
CDR3 length: 15; V gene: TRBV20-1; J gene: TRBJ1-6; clone size: few; D gene: -; CDR3 DNA: TGCAGTGCTAGAGATCCTCGACAGACTAATTCACCCCTCCACTTT; CDR3 protein: CSARDPRQTNSPLHF
CDR3 length: 13; V gene: TRBV10-3; J gene: TRBJ1-4; clone size: -; D gene: -; CDR3 DNA: TGTGCCATCAGTGAGTCTACGGGTTCAGAACTGTTTTTT; CDR3 protein: CAISESTGSELFF
CDR3 length: 15; V gene: TRBV6-5; J gene: TRBJ1-6; clone size: many; D gene: TRBD1; CDR3 DNA: TGTGCCAGCAGTTACGGGACAGGGGATAATTCACCCCTCCACTTT; CDR3 protein: CASSYGTGDNSPLHF
CDR3 length: 16; V gene: TRBV29-1; J gene: TRBJ2-3; clone size: -; D gene: TRBD1; CDR3 DNA: TGTGCCTGGAGTACCATGGGACAGAGACGCACAGATACGCAGTATTTT; CDR3 protein: CAWSTMGQRRTDTQYF
CDR3 length: 17; V gene: TRBV10-3; J gene: TRBJ1-1; clone size: many; D gene: -; CDR3 DNA: TGTGCCATCAGTGAGTCCCCCAGGGTGGAGGATAAAATTGAAGCTTTCTTT; CDR3 protein: CAISESPRVEDKIEAFF
CDR3 length: 13; V gene: TRBV29-1; J gene: TRBJ1-1; clone size: -; D gene: -; CDR3 DNA: TGCAGCGTTGGGGGCTGGGTGAACACTGAAGCTTTCTTT; CDR3 protein: CSVGGWVNTEAFF
CDR3 length: 17; V gene: TRBV24-1; J gene: TRBJ2-5; clone size: many; D gene: TRBD2; CDR3 DNA: TGTGCCACCAGTGAATCGGGACTAGCGGGAGTCGGAGAGACCCAGTACTTC; CDR3 protein: CATSESGLAGVGETQYF
CDR3 length: 17; V gene: TRBV29-1; J gene: TRBJ1-4; clone size: many; D gene: TRBD1; CDR3 DNA: TGCAGCGTTGAGACAGGGCCGCGGCTTGGCTCTAATGAAAAACTGTTTTTT; CDR3 protein: CSVETGPRLGSNEKLFF